This TCR beta chain originates from a study of T cell changes during pregnancy in multiple sclerosis. Only in-frame clones appear in the TCRdb table, and some are missing; sequencing was by immunoSEQ multiplex PCR. The sample shows some 60,000 clones, 90% of them seen only once. CDR1 and CDR2 from the germline V gene are MNHNY and SVGAGI (reference sequence). V shed 4 bases and J 2 bases; nucleotides not matched to a gene: 4. This CDR3 spans 14 amino acids. V gene TRBV6-6 combines with J gene TRBJ2-7; 8 nucleotides match TRBD1. Here the sequenced sample was peripheral blood, taken in the first trimester of pregnancy. This TCR derives from a female donor in good health, enrolled as a control in a pregnancy study. DNA of the CDR3: TGTGCCAGCAGTTCGGGACAGGCGCCCTACGAGCAGTACTTC. It is translated as CASSSGQAPYEQYF.